This paragraph covers one T cell receptor beta chain sequence. Its antigen is unknown. Sampling times: baseline, cycle 4 day 1, cycle 7 day 1. The data were obtained in a study of OX40 agonist ivuxolimab in advanced cancers. Study-level background: The study treated patients with ivuxolimab, an agonistic anti-OX40 (CD134) antibody. Findings and limits, study-wide: Some patients who did not respond also had low normalized T-cell clonal expansion. Clonal expansion from baseline to week 6 occurred in both CD4+ and CD8+ T cells.

Repertoires were generated with immunoSEQ multiplex PCR, while TCRdb's copy carries only in-frame clones and drops some. The table shows around 42,000 clones, with more than 70% occurring only once. This material consisted of CD4+ or CD8+ T cells sorted from blood, taken in a trial of the OX40 agonist ivuxolimab. The TCR comes from an adult with an advanced solid tumor such as melanoma, head and neck, liver or kidney cancer.

CDR3 amino acids: CASSEGDTSYEQYF. As DNA, the CDR3 is TGTGCCAGCAGTGAAGGGGACACTTCCTACGAGCAGTACTTC. The chain recombines TRBV6-1 with TRBJ2-7; a possible D gene is TRBD1 (6 bases). V gave up 1 base and J gave up 1 base, with 8 bases separating them. The germline CDR1 and CDR2 sequences are MNHNS and SASEGT. This CDR3 spans 14 amino acids.